The 31 T cell receptor beta chains below come from one sample, sequenced in a study of cytomegalovirus exposure and HLA in healthy donors. With 60 Vbeta and 13 Jbeta primers, the PCR was carried out. Clones were sequenced by immunoSEQ multiplex PCR, and TCRdb holds only the in-frame ones, with some missing. The sample consists of 100,000 or so clones, roughly 76% of them appearing once. The sample was PBMCs. Receptor source: a man younger than 45 in good health and CMV-seropositive.

This rearrangement joins TRBV27 to TRBJ1-1, with D possibly matching TRBD1 (5 bases). Germline assignment: CDR1 MNHEY and CDR2 SMNVEV (reference sequence). CDR3 length: 15 residues. V gave up 5 bases and J gave up 5 bases, with 18 bases separating them. Written as DNA, the CDR3 is TGTGCCAGCAGTGCCACAGGATTATGGGATACTGAAGCTTTCTTT. Protein sequence: CASSATGLWDTEAFF.

CDR3 nucleotide sequence: TGTGCCAGCAGGGCACAGGGCGGCCATGAGCAGTTCTTC. Its protein is CASRAQGGHEQFF. This chain joins TRBV6-5 and TRBJ2-1, with a possible D match to TRBD1 (6 bases). The CDR3 is 13 residues long. Germline lookup yields CDR1 MNHEY and CDR2 SVGAGI. The ends were cut back, 6 bases at V and 8 bases at J, with 14 bases in the middle.

The chain employs TRBV7-2 and TRBJ1-5, with 9 bases aligning to TRBD1. CDR3 length: 15 residues. From germline, CDR1 is SGHTA and CDR2 FQGNSA. The ends lost 0 bases at V and 7 bases at J; junction bases unmatched: 4. In DNA, the CDR3 is TGTGCCAGCAGCTTAGCGGGGACAGGGATCCAGCCCCAGCATTTT. Its translation: CASSLAGTGIQPQHF.

The V call is TRBV18, the J call TRBJ1-4; tentatively, D is TRBD1 (5 bases). Trimming pared 1 base from V and 8 bases from J, leaving 11 bases between. Germline loops: CDR1 KGHSH, CDR2 LQKENI. CDR3 length: 14 amino acids. The CDR3 sequence: CASSPRAGNEKLFF. The CDR3 DNA reads TGTGCCAGCTCACCACGGGCAGGGAACGAAAAACTGTTTTTT.

The CDR3 loop is CASTPRQGWQPQHF. In DNA form, the CDR3 reads TGTGCCAGCACCCCTCGACAGGGTTGGCAGCCCCAGCATTTT. The V call is TRBV2, the J call TRBJ1-5; 7 bases map to TRBD1. In germline, CDR1 is SNHLY, CDR2 FYNNEI. V was pared by 7 bases and J by 7 bases, with 10 bases of the junction left unmatched. This CDR3 is 14 amino acids long.

This clone was observed a single time. The gene calls are TRBV7-9 and TRBJ2-2; 9 bases agree with TRBD2. Germline CDR1 reads SEHNR; CDR2 reads FQNEAQ (reference sequence). The trim removed 5 bases at V and 5 bases at J, leaving 18 bases unmatched. The CDR3 spans 19 residues. The CDR3 spells CASSLIAGAPIGVTGELFF. The CDR3 DNA sequence: TGTGCCAGCAGCCTAATAGCGGGGGCCCCAATCGGGGTAACCGGGGAGCTGTTTTTT. Drawing the rest from reference TRBV7-9 and TRBJ2-2, the complete variable domain is DTGVSQNPRHKITKRGQNVTFRCDPISEHNRLYWYRQTLGQGPEFLTYFQNEAQLEKSRLLSDRFSAERPKGSFSTLEIQRTEQGDSAMYLCASSLIAGAPIGVTGELFFGEGSRLTVL.

The chain employs TRBV18 and TRBJ1-2, with 7 bases fitting TRBD1. V lost 3 bases and J lost 4; bases outside the gene matches: 14. Per germline, CDR1 KGHSH and CDR2 LQKENI. The CDR3 has 17 amino acids. Written as DNA, the CDR3 is TGTGCCAGCTCACCGCTCCAGGGGGACCCGTCCCTCTATGGCTACACCTTC. It encodes CASSPLQGDPSLYGYTF.

In this sample, this clone turned up a few times. The chain couples TRBV7-2 to TRBJ2-3; possibly TRBD2 for D (5 bases). V gave up 1 base and J gave up 0 bases, with 14 bases separating them. CDR1 is SGHTA, CDR2 FQGNSA, per germline. The CDR3 contains 17 residues. CDR3 nucleotide sequence: TGTGCCAGCAGCTTAGTGGTTGCTAGCAGAAGCACAGATACGCAGTATTTT. This translates into CASSLVVASRSTDTQYF.

This chain joins TRBV30 and TRBJ2-5; D unclear. The CDR3 covers 12 residues. Trimming cost V 3 bases and J 1 base, with 6 bases left between them. In germline, CDR1 is GTSNPN, CDR2 SVGIG (reference sequence). Written as DNA, the CDR3 is TGTGCCTGGAGCGTCAGCCAAGAGACCCAGTACTTC. Its translation is CAWSVSQETQYF.

The rearrangement links TRBV2 to TRBJ1-2, with TRBD1 matching 7 bases. V shed 6 bases, J shed 5 bases, and the junction held 24 bases outside the gene matches. The CDR3 consists of 19 residues. The germline CDR1 and CDR2 sequences are SNHLY and FYNNEI. DNA for the CDR3: TGTGCCAGCAGGGGATCAAAATTCGGGACAGAAATACCTCCTTATGGCTACACCTTC. Its translation: CASRGSKFGTEIPPYGYTF.

The V call is TRBV7-9, the J call TRBJ1-1; 8 positions match TRBD1. CDR1 SEHNR and CDR2 FQNEAQ come from the germline V gene (reference sequence). With 1 base clipped from V and 8 bases from J, the junction kept 6 bases outside the gene matches. There are 14 residues in the CDR3. CDR3: CASSLERDRSEAFF. The CDR3 DNA reads TGTGCCAGCAGCTTAGAAAGGGACAGGTCGGAAGCTTTCTTT. Drawing the rest from reference TRBV7-9 and TRBJ1-1, the complete variable domain is DTGVSQNPRHKITKRGQNVTFRCDPISEHNRLYWYRQTLGQGPEFLTYFQNEAQLEKSRLLSDRFSAERPKGSFSTLEIQRTEQGDSAMYLCASSLERDRSEAFFGQGTRLTVV.

The chain carries TRBV5-6 and TRBJ2-2; perhaps TRBD1 as D (5 bases). The CDR3 loop spans 13 amino acids. Trimming removed 2 bases at V and 4 bases at J, with 6 bases between. Germline CDR1 SGHDT, CDR2 YYEEEE. In DNA form, the CDR3 reads TGTGCCAGCAGCTTAGACAGCACCGGGGAGCTGTTTTTT. Protein product: CASSLDSTGELFF.

This clone turned up a few times. The gene calls are TRBV6-5 and TRBJ1-5, with D perhaps matching TRBD1 (5 bases). The CDR3 is made up of 14 amino acids. V was pared by 6 bases and J by 2 bases, with 11 bases between. The V gene's germline CDR1 is MNHEY and CDR2 SVGAGI. CDR3 region: CASSRVVGNQPQHF. CDR3 coding DNA: TGTGCCAGCAGCAGGGTAGTCGGCAATCAGCCCCAGCATTTT.

The CDR3 sequence: CASSFRGSEQYF. As DNA, the CDR3 is TGTGCCAGCAGTTTTAGGGGGTCGGAGCAGTACTTC. The rearrangement uses TRBV27 and TRBJ2-7; D may be TRBD1 (6 bases). Germline CDR1 MNHEY, CDR2 SMNVEV (reference sequence). The V end lost 3 bases, the J end lost 7 bases, and 10 bases lay between the germline ends. The CDR3 contains 12 residues.

V gene TRBV5-1 combines with J gene TRBJ2-3; TRBD2 matches 14 bases. The CDR3 runs to 14 residues. After removal of 7 bases from V and 4 bases from J, the junction contained 2 bases not matched to a gene. Per germline, CDR1 SGHRS and CDR2 YFSETQ. CDR3 DNA sequence: TGCGCCAGCGAGACTAGCGGGGGGGCAGATACGCAGTATTTT. Amino acid sequence: CASETSGGADTQYF. The entire variable domain, with the rest obtained from reference TRBV5-1 and TRBJ2-3, is as follows: KAGVTQTPRYLIKTRGQQVTLSCSPISGHRSVSWYQQTPGQGLQFLFEYFSETQRNKGNFPGRFSGRQFSNSRSEMNVSTLELGDSALYLCASETSGGADTQYFGPGTRLTVL.

The chain employs TRBV5-8 and TRBJ1-1; D is possibly TRBD1 (5 bases). The CDR3 sequence is 13 residues long. CDR1 and CDR2 (germline): SGHTS, YDEGEE. V was pared by 0 bases and J by 3 bases, with 6 bases between. CDR3 residues: CASSLGRDTEAFF. The CDR3 region has the DNA TGTGCCAGCAGCTTGGGCAGGGACACTGAAGCTTTCTTT.

The sample holds one count of this clone. The CDR3 protein is CAWSGGIYEQYF. CDR3 nucleotide sequence: TGTGCCTGGAGCGGCGGGATCTACGAGCAGTACTTC. This chain uses TRBV30 with TRBJ2-7, with a tentative D call TRBD2 (6 bases). The CDR3 has 12 residues. CDR1 and CDR2 (germline): GTSNPN, SVGIG (reference sequence). The V gene lost 3 bases and the J gene lost 3 bases, with 9 bases spanning the gap.

The chain joins TRBV14 to TRBJ1-4, with TRBD1 as a possible D gene (6 bases). This CDR3 contains 15 residues. With 4 bases removed from V and 7 bases from J, the gap between germline ends came to 16 bases. Germline CDR1 reads SGHDN; CDR2 reads FVKESK. This CDR3 is CASSPQLGAGEKLFF. The CDR3 DNA is TGTGCCAGCAGCCCCCAGCTGGGGGCGGGTGAAAAACTGTTTTTT.

The V call is TRBV9, the J call TRBJ2-7; D possibly corresponds to TRBD2 (5 bases). V shed 5 bases and J shed 3 bases, with 12 bases lying between them. The CDR3 extends over 13 amino acids. The V gene's germline CDR1 is SGDLS and CDR2 YYNGEE. The CDR3 sequence: CASRASGGYEQYF. The CDR3 DNA reads as TGTGCCAGCAGAGCTTCAGGAGGCTACGAGCAGTACTTC.

The rearrangement joins TRBV19 to TRBJ2-1, with 7 bases that match TRBD1. V dropped 8 bases and J dropped 2; count of bases not matched to a gene: 6. Germline lookup yields CDR1 LNHDA and CDR2 SQIVND (reference sequence). The CDR3 totals 14 residues. In DNA form, the CDR3 reads TGTGCCAGTGGGCCGGGACAGACCTACAATGAGCAGTTCTTC. Its translation is CASGPGQTYNEQFF.

The rearrangement links TRBV18 to TRBJ2-7, with TRBD2 matching over 9 bases. V was clipped by 6 bases and J by 0 bases; unmatched bases: 15. Germline CDR1 reads KGHSH; CDR2 reads LQKENI. The CDR3 loop spans 18 amino acids. As DNA, the CDR3 is TGTGCCAGCTCCCCGGACGGACTAGCGCCAATCAACTCCTACGAGCAGTACTTC. This codes for CASSPDGLAPINSYEQYF.

This sequence joins TRBV5-1 and TRBJ2-1, with 8 bases matching TRBD1. V was clipped by 3 bases and J by 6 bases; unmatched bases: 2. Germline V CDR1 and CDR2: SGHRS, YFSETQ. This CDR3 is 13 amino acids long. DNA for the CDR3: TGCGCCAGCAGCTCGACAGGGGTCAATGAGCAGTTCTTC. This sequence encodes CASSSTGVNEQFF.

CDR3 sequence reads: CASSILSGGGTDTQYF. CDR3 nucleotides: TGTGCCAGTAGTATCCTCTCCGGGGGGGGGACAGATACGCAGTATTTT. The chain recombines TRBV19 with TRBJ2-3; 8 bases are a match to TRBD2. Germline CDR1 LNHDA, CDR2 SQIVND (reference sequence). The CDR3 runs 16 residues. V lost 3 bases to trimming and J lost 3 bases; unmatched junction nucleotides: 8.

The chain uses TRBV9 and TRBJ1-6; tentatively, D is TRBD1 (5 bases). CDR3 size: 14 residues. Trimming left V 1 base short and J 8 bases short, with 10 bases between. The germline gives CDR1 SGDLS, CDR2 YYNGEE. The CDR3 region has the DNA TGTGCCAGCAGCGTACGACAGTCTTATTCACCCCTCCACTTT. It codes for CASSVRQSYSPLHF.

The CDR3 bases are TGTGCCAGCAGCTTAGAAGGACAGCTCTATGGCTACACCTTC. Its translation: CASSLEGQLYGYTF. This chain links TRBV7-8 with TRBJ1-2; D is possibly TRBD1 (6 bases). Germline V lookup: CDR1 SGHVS, CDR2 FQNEAQ. Deletions cut 1 base from V and 4 bases from J, with 10 bases between. There are 14 residues in the CDR3.

The rearrangement links TRBV4-1 to TRBJ2-7; the match to TRBD1 covers 8 bases. Unmatched junction bases numbered 5, after V lost 1 base and J lost 0 bases. Germline CDR1 and CDR2: MGHRA and YSYEKL. The CDR3 covers 16 residues. The DNA for the CDR3 is TGCGCCAGCAGCCAAGCGCTGACAGGGGACTCCTACGAGCAGTACTTC. Translated: CASSQALTGDSYEQYF.

This sequence joins TRBV5-1 and TRBJ1-1; TRBD1 matches 7 bases. Germline V gives CDR1 SGHRS, CDR2 YFSETQ. The CDR3 contains 14 residues. V lost 0 bases to trimming and J lost 4 bases; unmatched junction nucleotides: 3. CDR3 amino acids: CASSLEGGVTEAFF. The CDR3 DNA is TGCGCCAGCAGCTTGGAAGGGGGCGTCACTGAAGCTTTCTTT.

The V gene is TRBV4-2, the J gene TRBJ1-1; D is uncertain. Trimming took 1 base from V and 8 from J, leaving 11 bases between them. The length of the CDR3 is 13 residues. Germline CDR1 reads LGHNA; CDR2 reads YNFKEQ. The CDR3 sequence: CASSQVGNREAFF. Written as DNA, the CDR3 is TGTGCCAGCAGCCAAGTTGGAAACAGAGAAGCTTTCTTT.

The chain joins TRBV9 to TRBJ2-7, with TRBD1 identical over 10 bases. Losses at the gene ends were 0 bases for V and 5 bases for J; bases not matched to a gene: 14. This CDR3 spans 18 amino acids. The V gene's germline CDR1 is SGDLS and CDR2 YYNGEE. CDR3 coding DNA: TGTGCCAGCAGCGTAGCTGATGGCCCGGACAGGGGGTTCCACGAGCAGTACTTC. Encoded protein: CASSVADGPDRGFHEQYF.

The V call is TRBV7-9, the J call TRBJ2-7; a possible D gene is TRBD2 (5 bases). V gave up 7 bases and J gave up 4 bases, with 17 bases separating them. The germline V gene has CDR1 SEHNR and CDR2 FQNEAQ (reference sequence). The CDR3 covers 14 residues. CDR3 coding DNA: TGTGCCAGCAAGGGCGCAGGAGAGCGGTACGAGCAGTACTTC. The encoded protein is CASKGAGERYEQYF.

The chain combines TRBV2 with TRBJ2-3; possible D gene TRBD1, 5 bases. The V end lost 5 bases, the J end lost 0 bases, and 12 bases lay between the germline ends. Germline CDR1 reads SNHLY; CDR2 reads FYNNEI. This CDR3 contains 15 residues. As DNA, the CDR3 is TGTGCCAGCAGTTCGTCGACAGCTAGCACAGATACGCAGTATTTT. Protein sequence: CASSSSTASTDTQYF.